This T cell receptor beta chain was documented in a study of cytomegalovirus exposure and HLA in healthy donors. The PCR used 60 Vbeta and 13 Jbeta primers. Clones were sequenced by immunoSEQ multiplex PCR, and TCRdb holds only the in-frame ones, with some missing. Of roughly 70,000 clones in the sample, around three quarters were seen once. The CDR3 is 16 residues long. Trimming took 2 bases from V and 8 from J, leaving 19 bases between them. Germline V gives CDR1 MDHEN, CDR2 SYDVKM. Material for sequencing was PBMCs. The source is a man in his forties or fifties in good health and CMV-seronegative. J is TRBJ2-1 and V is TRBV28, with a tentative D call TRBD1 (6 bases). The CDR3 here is CASSLPGRGGDHEQFF. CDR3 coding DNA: TGTGCCAGCAGTTTACCGGGGCGAGGGGGAGATCATGAGCAGTTCTTC.